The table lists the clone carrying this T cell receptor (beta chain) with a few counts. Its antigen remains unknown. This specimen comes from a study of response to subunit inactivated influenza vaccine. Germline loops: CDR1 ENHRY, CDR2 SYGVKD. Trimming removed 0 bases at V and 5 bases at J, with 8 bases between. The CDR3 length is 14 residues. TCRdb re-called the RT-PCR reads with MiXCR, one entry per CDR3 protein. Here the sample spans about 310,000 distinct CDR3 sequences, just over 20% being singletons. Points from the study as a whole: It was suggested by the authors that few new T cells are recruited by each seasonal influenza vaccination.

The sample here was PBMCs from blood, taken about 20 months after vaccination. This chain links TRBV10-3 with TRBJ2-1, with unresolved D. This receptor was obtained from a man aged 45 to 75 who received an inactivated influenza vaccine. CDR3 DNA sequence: TGTGCCATCAGTGAGTCGAAAATGGACAATGAGCAGTTCTTC. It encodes CAISESKMDNEQFF.